Each of the 31 T cell receptor beta chains below was sequenced from the same sample in a study of T cell responses to AZD1222 COVID-19 vaccine. TCRdb's table, derived via immunoSEQ multiplex PCR, lists solely in-frame clones and lacks some. The sample carries 150,000 to 190,000 clones, around nine tenths recorded once. The sequences come from peripheral blood, collected after recovery from COVID-19. Receptors originate from an adult who had recovered from COVID-19.

The count of this clone is one. V gene TRBV21-1 combines with J gene TRBJ1-1; TRBD1 is the table's D call, not checked against the DNA. TRBV21-1 is designated a pseudogene. This CDR3 has 13 residues. The chain's CDR3 is CAGRTGVWTEAFF. CDR3 nucleotides: TGTGCCGGCAGGACAGGAGTATGGACTGAAGCTTTCTTT.

The CDR3 DNA reads TGTGCCAGCAGCCGGACAGGGATCAATCAGCCCCAGCATTTT. Its translation is CASSRTGINQPQHF. The chain carries TRBV7-9 and TRBJ1-5, with 8 bases matching TRBD1. The germline V gene has CDR1 SEHNR and CDR2 FQNEAQ (reference sequence). With 5 bases clipped from V and 3 bases from J, the junction kept 3 bases outside the gene matches. The CDR3 runs to 14 residues.

CDR3 coding DNA: TGTGCCAGCAGTTTAATGGGAAGCCAGCCCCAGCATTTT. It yields the protein CASSLMGSQPQHF. V and J are TRBV27 and TRBJ1-5; D is uncertain. The CDR3 is 13 residues long. Germline V gene lookup returns CDR1 MNHEY and CDR2 SMNVEV (reference sequence). Trimming removed 2 bases at V and 7 bases at J, with 9 bases between.

This clone was seen a single time. V and J are TRBV7-9 and TRBJ1-1, with unresolved D. CDR1 is SEHNR and CDR2 is FQNEAQ in the germline V gene (reference sequence). CDR3 length: 15 residues. The V end lost 0 bases, the J end lost 2 bases, and 10 bases lay between the germline ends. CDR3 coding DNA: TGTGCCAGCAGCTTAGCGAGGCAGTATAACACTGAAGCTTTCTTT. It translates to CASSLARQYNTEAFF. Full variable domain (missing parts from reference TRBV7-9 and TRBJ1-1): DTGVSQNPRHKITKRGQNVTFRCDPISEHNRLYWYRQTLGQGPEFLTYFQNEAQLEKSRLLSDRFSAERPKGSFSTLEIQRTEQGDSAMYLCASSLARQYNTEAFFGQGTRLTVV.

This CDR3 reads CASSWGQGSRLGTEAFF. CDR3 in DNA: TGTGCCAGCAGCTGGGGACAGGGGTCTCGGCTTGGCACTGAAGCTTTCTTT. The V and J genes are TRBV7-8 and TRBJ1-1; 10 bases agree with TRBD1. Trimming took 4 bases from V and 4 from J; bases not matched to a gene: 12. CDR3 length equals 17 residues. Germline CDR1 SGHVS, CDR2 FQNEAQ.

V is TRBV5-6 and J is TRBJ1-1, with D possibly matching TRBD1 (5 bases). The germline V and J ends were trimmed by 3 bases and 6 bases, with 15 bases remaining between them. The CDR3 loop spans 14 amino acids. Germline V gene sequence: CDR1 SGHDT, CDR2 YYEEEE. The CDR3 bases are TGTGCCAGCAGCTCTCTCTCGGGGGTCGCTGAAGCTTTCTTT. Translation gives CASSSLSGVAEAFF.

Concerning this clone itself: One end of the junction fails to match germline, which may point to a read error. The chain joins TRBV19 to TRBJ2-7, with 7 positions matching TRBD2. The CDR3 extends over 14 amino acids. Germline values: CDR1 LNHDA, CDR2 SQIVND (reference sequence). The CDR3 spells CASSVTGTMREQYF. As DNA, the CDR3 is TGTGCAAGTAGTGTTACCGGGACTATGAGAGAGCAGTACTTC.

The CDR3 sequence: CASSAGLEATDTQYF. CDR3 DNA sequence: TGTGCCAGCAGCGCGGGACTCGAAGCCACAGATACGCAGTATTTT. This chain uses TRBV6-4 with TRBJ2-3, with TRBD2 as a possible D gene (6 bases). V lost 6 bases and J 2 bases, leaving 15 bases between the germline ends. Germline CDR1 reads MRHNA; CDR2 reads SNTAGT. The CDR3 extends over 15 amino acids.

The chain couples TRBV28 to TRBJ1-1, with a tentative D call TRBD1 (6 bases). The CDR3 runs 13 residues. Trimming removed 8 bases from V and 2 bases from J, with 12 bases in between. Germline assignment: CDR1 MDHEN and CDR2 SYDVKM. The CDR3 loop reads CASVGGANTEAFF. The CDR3, as DNA: TGTGCCAGCGTCGGGGGGGCTAACACTGAAGCTTTCTTT.

The chain is built from TRBV10-3 and TRBJ1-6, with a tentative D call TRBD1 (5 bases). V was clipped by 6 bases and J by 8 bases, with 14 bases between them. This CDR3 is 14 amino acids long. Germline CDR1 is ENHRY and CDR2 is SYGVKD. CDR3 sequence: CAISVDSMDSPLHF. Here the CDR3 DNA reads TGTGCCATCAGCGTCGACAGTATGGATTCACCCCTCCACTTT.

The chain has TRBV2 and TRBJ1-5, with D possibly being TRBD1 (6 bases). The germline gives CDR1 SNHLY, CDR2 FYNNEI. The CDR3 loop spans 14 amino acids. The germline V and J ends were trimmed by 6 bases and 5 bases, with 14 bases remaining between them. The CDR3, as DNA: TGTGCCAGCAGCCTACAGGGTGGCGATCAGCCCCAGCATTTT. Translating it yields CASSLQGGDQPQHF.

V gene TRBV7-2 combines with J gene TRBJ1-2; D might be TRBD1 (5 bases). In germline, CDR1 is SGHTA, CDR2 FQGNSA. V was cut by 0 bases and J by 0 bases, with 17 bases left in between. The CDR3 spans 18 residues. The chain's CDR3 is CASSLAGTSPRANYGYTF. In DNA form, the CDR3 reads TGTGCCAGCAGCTTAGCCGGGACTTCCCCTCGAGCTAACTATGGCTACACCTTC.

DNA of the CDR3: TGTGCCAGCAAACTAGCGGGAGGGCCGACAGATACGCAGTATTTT. Translating gives CASKLAGGPTDTQYF. The chain has TRBV2 and TRBJ2-3; TRBD2 matches at 13 bases. The ends lost 7 bases at V and 3 bases at J; junction bases unmatched: 4. Germline loops: CDR1 SNHLY, CDR2 FYNNEI. This CDR3 comprises 15 residues. Drawing the rest from reference TRBV2 and TRBJ2-3, the complete variable domain is EPEVTQTPSHQVTQMGQEVILRCVPISNHLYFYWYRQILGQKVEFLVSFYNNEISEKSEIFDDQFSVERPDGSNFTLKIRSTKLEDSAMYFCASKLAGGPTDTQYFGPGTRLTVL.

The V and J genes are TRBV19 and TRBJ1-2; D remains unclear. There are 14 residues in the CDR3. Trimming pared 4 bases from V and 6 bases from J, leaving 15 bases between. Germline V gives CDR1 LNHDA, CDR2 SQIVND (reference sequence). The CDR3 region is CASSTDLGINGYTF. The CDR3 coding sequence is TGTGCCAGTAGTACAGATCTGGGTATCAATGGCTACACCTTC.

The chain uses TRBV28 and TRBJ1-1; D call uncertain. Germline values: CDR1 MDHEN, CDR2 SYDVKM. With 2 bases removed from V and 4 bases from J, the gap between germline ends came to 11 bases. The CDR3 sequence is 14 residues long. CDR3 protein: CASSLPGLSTEAFF. In nucleotides, the CDR3 is TGTGCCAGCAGTTTACCTGGTTTGAGCACTGAAGCTTTCTTT.

The chain uses TRBV7-9 and TRBJ2-7; 10 bases agree with TRBD1. The CDR3 length is 15 residues. Germline CDR1 SEHNR, CDR2 FQNEAQ (reference sequence). Trimming cost V 2 bases and J 6 bases; bases outside gene matches: 7. The CDR3 bases are TGTGCCAGCAGCTTATCCGGGACAGGGGAGTCCGAGCAGTACTTC. Its protein is CASSLSGTGESEQYF. Full variable domain (remainder filled in from reference TRBV7-9 and TRBJ2-7): DTGVSQNPRHKITKRGQNVTFRCDPISEHNRLYWYRQTLGQGPEFLTYFQNEAQLEKSRLLSDRFSAERPKGSFSTLEIQRTEQGDSAMYLCASSLSGTGESEQYFGPGTRLTVT.

The chain employs TRBV6-1 and TRBJ1-5; tentatively, D is TRBD1 (6 bases). Looked up from germline, CDR1 is MNHNS and CDR2 is SASEGT. V dropped 2 bases and J dropped 4 bases, with 15 bases sitting between them. The CDR3 has 16 residues. Written as DNA, the CDR3 is TGTGCCAGCAGTGAATCCGGCAGGGGCTGGAATCAGCCCCAGCATTTT. Encoded protein: CASSESGRGWNQPQHF.

The genes are TRBV18 and TRBJ2-2, with 11 bases matching TRBD2. Germline trimming cut 1 base from V and 1 base from J; bases unmatched to any gene: 5. From germline, CDR1 is KGHSH and CDR2 LQKENI. The CDR3 runs to 18 residues. For the CDR3, the DNA is TGTGCCAGCTCACCACGCCTAGCGGGGGGTGAGAACACCGGGGAGCTGTTTTTT. Translating gives CASSPRLAGGENTGELFF.

The V and J genes are TRBV5-1 and TRBJ2-3; the D is unclear. This CDR3 is 17 amino acids long. The V end lost 0 bases, the J end lost 0 bases, and 14 bases lay between the germline ends. Germline lookup yields CDR1 SGHRS and CDR2 YFSETQ. CDR3 loop: CASSLGSSATSTDTQYF. In DNA form, the CDR3 reads TGCGCCAGCAGCTTGGGCAGCAGCGCCACTAGCACAGATACGCAGTATTTT.

The table lists this clone with many counts. The V and J genes are TRBV6-4 and TRBJ2-3; D unresolved. Trimming pared 7 bases from V and 2 bases from J, leaving 16 bases between. Germline V lookup: CDR1 MRHNA, CDR2 SNTAGT. This CDR3 spans 15 amino acids. Written as DNA, the CDR3 is TGTGCCAGCACTGGATTACAGAGTTACACAGATACGCAGTATTTT. Translated: CASTGLQSYTDTQYF.

The rearrangement joins TRBV18 to TRBJ1-6, with unresolved D. The length of the CDR3 is 14 residues. V lost 2 bases, J lost 3 bases, and 5 bases lay in between. Germline V gene data show CDR1 as KGHSH and CDR2 as LQKENI. The CDR3 DNA is TGTGCCAGCTCACCAGCAGGCTATAATTCACCCCTCCACTTT. This codes for CASSPAGYNSPLHF.

The gene calls are TRBV7-9 and TRBJ1-2, with D tentatively TRBD1 (6 bases). Trimming stripped 5 bases from V and 5 bases from J, with 30 bases between. This CDR3 has 19 residues. Germline values: CDR1 SEHNR, CDR2 FQNEAQ (reference sequence). CDR3 DNA: TGTGCCAGCAGCAGATTAGAGGGGACAATAGGGGGTGCCACATATGGCTACACCTTC. Protein sequence: CASSRLEGTIGGATYGYTF. Combining the CDR3 with reference TRBV7-9 and TRBJ1-2 gives the whole variable domain DTGVSQNPRHKITKRGQNVTFRCDPISEHNRLYWYRQTLGQGPEFLTYFQNEAQLEKSRLLSDRFSAERPKGSFSTLEIQRTEQGDSAMYLCASSRLEGTIGGATYGYTFGSGTRLTVV.

For the CDR3, the DNA is TGTGCCAGCTCACCCTTTGGGACGGCCTTAGCGGGAGAGACCCAGTACTTC. It yields the protein CASSPFGTALAGETQYF. V gene TRBV18 combines with J gene TRBJ2-5, with 7 bases fitting TRBD2. This CDR3 is 17 amino acids long. J lost 4 bases, V lost 3 bases, and 14 bases had no gene match. Germline values: CDR1 KGHSH, CDR2 LQKENI.

Here the CDR3 DNA reads TGTGCCACCAGTGAAAATAGCAATCAGCCCCAGCATTTT. It translates to CATSENSNQPQHF. J is TRBJ1-5 and V is TRBV24-1; D gene ambiguous. V shed 4 bases and J shed 0 bases, with 3 bases lying between them. The length of the CDR3 is 13 residues. Per germline, CDR1 KGHDR and CDR2 SFDVKD.

This rearrangement joins TRBV9 to TRBJ2-5; D ambiguous. V lost 5 bases to trimming and J lost 5 bases, with 4 bases between them. The length of the CDR3 is 10 residues. The V gene's germline CDR1 is SGDLS and CDR2 YYNGEE. This CDR3 reads CASRGETQYF. The CDR3, as DNA: TGTGCCAGCAGAGGGGAGACCCAGTACTTC.

The chain has TRBV4-2 and TRBJ2-7; D is ambiguous. This CDR3 region has 13 residues. Per the germline V gene, CDR1 is LGHNA and CDR2 is YNFKEQ. The ends were cut back, 6 bases at V and 2 bases at J, with 11 bases in the middle. The CDR3 here is CASRPPGTYEQYF. DNA of the CDR3: TGTGCCAGCAGACCCCCTGGGACCTACGAGCAGTACTTC.

The chain links TRBV5-1 to TRBJ1-1; D gene unclear. The CDR3 extends over 12 amino acids. Germline CDR1 SGHRS, CDR2 YFSETQ. Trimming removed 6 bases from V and 2 bases from J, with 8 bases in between. CDR3 loop: CASKTGNTEAFF. The CDR3 region has the DNA TGCGCCAGCAAGACGGGAAACACTGAAGCTTTCTTT.

This chain joins TRBV29-1 and TRBJ2-7; 9 bases are shared with TRBD1. CDR3 length: 15 amino acids. Germline CDR1 is SQVTM and CDR2 is ANQGSEA. After removal of 4 bases from V and 2 bases from J, the junction contained 9 bases not matched to a gene. The DNA for the CDR3 is TGCAGCGTTGCATCTCCGGGACAGGGACCCTACGAGCAGTACTTC. Its translation: CSVASPGQGPYEQYF.

The chain links TRBV7-9 to TRBJ1-2; D uncertain. CDR1 is SEHNR and CDR2 is FQNEAQ in the germline V gene (reference sequence). This CDR3 spans 15 amino acids. The germline V and J ends were trimmed by 4 bases and 2 bases, with 14 bases remaining between them. The DNA for the CDR3 is TGTGCCAGCAGCTCCAGCGGCATGGAGAACTATGGCTACACCTTC. This sequence encodes CASSSSGMENYGYTF.

V and J are TRBV5-1 and TRBJ2-1, with D perhaps TRBD2 (5 bases). The germline V and J ends were trimmed by 0 bases and 7 bases, with 17 bases remaining between them. CDR1 is SGHRS and CDR2 is YFSETQ in the germline V gene. There are 16 residues in the CDR3. CDR3 protein: CASSLALEVGGNEQFF. Written as DNA, the CDR3 is TGCGCCAGCAGCTTGGCGTTGGAAGTAGGAGGAAATGAGCAGTTCTTC.

The rearrangement joins TRBV10-3 to TRBJ2-3, with 7 bases fitting TRBD2. This CDR3 spans 14 amino acids. With V trimmed by 6 bases and J by 2 bases, 5 bases remained unmatched. Looked up from germline, CDR1 is ENHRY and CDR2 is SYGVKD. CDR3 in amino acids: CAIRPLAATDTQYF. The DNA of the CDR3 is TGTGCCATCAGGCCGCTAGCGGCCACAGATACGCAGTATTTT.